This T cell receptor beta chain was identified in a study of CXCR3-negative and CXCR3-positive naive CD8 T cells. Study-level findings and limits: Memory cells diverged, while naive CXCR3-positive and CXCR3-negative cells had similar TRBV-TRBJ usage. Both of the naive subsets showed about the same high diversity, but memory CD8+ cells had much less.

The sorting of each CD8+ T cell subset was done in triplicate, at about 300,000 cells each. cDNA libraries for TRB were generated by 5' RACE incorporating UMI labels. TCRdb reworked the 5' RACE reads into one entry per CDR3 protein, no DNA. With 45,000 to 65,000 distinct CDR3 sequences in the sample, the ten largest clones hold 20% to 25%. About this clonotype: Its target is unknown.

CDR3 length: 13 amino acids. CDR1 is SQVTM and CDR2 is ANQGSEA in the germline V gene. The sequenced material came from memory CD8+ T cells from blood. The J gene is TRBJ2-2, the V gene TRBV29-1. The source of this sequence is a human donor in good health. Some clones in this sample may be carry-over from other donors' samples. The CDR3 region is CSVVGSNTGELFF.